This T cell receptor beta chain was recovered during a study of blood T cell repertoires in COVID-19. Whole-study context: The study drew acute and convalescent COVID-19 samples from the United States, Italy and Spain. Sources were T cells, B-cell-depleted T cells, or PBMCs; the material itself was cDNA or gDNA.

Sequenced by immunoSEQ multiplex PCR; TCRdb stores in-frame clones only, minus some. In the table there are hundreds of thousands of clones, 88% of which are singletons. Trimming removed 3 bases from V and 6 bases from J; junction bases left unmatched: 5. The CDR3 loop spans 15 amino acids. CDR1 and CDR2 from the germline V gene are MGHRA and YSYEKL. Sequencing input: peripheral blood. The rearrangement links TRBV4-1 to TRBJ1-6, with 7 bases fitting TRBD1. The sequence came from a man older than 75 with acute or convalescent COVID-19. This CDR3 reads CASSQRTGLNSPLHF. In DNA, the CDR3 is TGCGCCAGCAGCCAGCGGACAGGACTTAATTCACCCCTCCACTTT.